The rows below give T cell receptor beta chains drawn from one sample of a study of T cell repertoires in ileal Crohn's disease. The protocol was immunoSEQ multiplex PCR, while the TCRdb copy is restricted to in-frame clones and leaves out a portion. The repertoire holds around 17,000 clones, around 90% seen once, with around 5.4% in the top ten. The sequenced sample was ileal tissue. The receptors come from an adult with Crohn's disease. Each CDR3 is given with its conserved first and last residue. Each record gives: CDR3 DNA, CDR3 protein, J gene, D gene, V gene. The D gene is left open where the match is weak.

cdr3_nt: TGTGCCACCAACACCGGGACAGCTAGGAATGAGCAGTTCTTC
cdr3_aa: CATNTGTARNEQFF
j_call: TRBJ2-1
d_call: TRBD1
v_call: TRBV15

cdr3_nt: TGTGCCAGCAGTGGTGGCGGGACAGCCGCAGGGACCCAGTACTTC
cdr3_aa: CASSGGGTAAGTQYF
j_call: TRBJ2-5
d_call: NA
v_call: TRBV2

cdr3_nt: NA
cdr3_aa: CASSSSGGTYEQYF
j_call: TRBJ2-7
d_call: NA
v_call: TRBV6-6

cdr3_nt: TGTGCCAGCAGCCTTTATGGAGGGACCTTC
cdr3_aa: CASSLYGGTF
j_call: TRBJ1-2
d_call: NA
v_call: TRBV7-2

cdr3_nt: TGTGCCAGCAGTGAGGACAGGGACACCGGGGAGCTGTTTTTT
cdr3_aa: CASSEDRDTGELFF
j_call: TRBJ2-2
d_call: TRBD1
v_call: TRBV25-1

cdr3_nt: TGTGCCAGCAGCTTGTTCGGACTAGCGGGAAACTACAATGAGCAGTTCTTC
cdr3_aa: CASSLFGLAGNYNEQFF
j_call: TRBJ2-1
d_call: TRBD2
v_call: TRBV5-8

cdr3_nt: TGTGCCAGCAGCCCCGACAGCAAAAACATTCAGTACTTC
cdr3_aa: CASSPDSKNIQYF
j_call: TRBJ2-4
d_call: NA
v_call: TRBV9

cdr3_nt: TGTGCCAGCAGCCCGGGAGGGGGCGGTCGAAACACCATATATTTT
cdr3_aa: CASSPGGGGRNTIYF
j_call: TRBJ1-3
d_call: TRBD1
v_call: TRBV7-2

cdr3_nt: TGCGCCAGCAGCTTGTACGGACAGGGGGTGGAAAAACTGTTTTTT
cdr3_aa: CASSLYGQGVEKLFF
j_call: TRBJ1-4
d_call: TRBD1
v_call: TRBV5-1

cdr3_nt: TGCGCCAGCAGCCAAGACCCAACTAGCGGGATTCGCCGCGAGCAGTTCTTC
cdr3_aa: CASSQDPTSGIRREQFF
j_call: TRBJ2-1
d_call: TRBD2
v_call: TRBV4-1

cdr3_nt: TGTGCCAGCAGCCAATACGGACAGTTTAACACTGAAGCTTTCTTT
cdr3_aa: CASSQYGQFNTEAFF
j_call: TRBJ1-1
d_call: NA
v_call: TRBV25-1

cdr3_nt: TGTGCCAGCAGCGTAGAAGGGACTTGGTTTTTGTACGAGCAGTACTTC
cdr3_aa: CASSVEGTWFLYEQYF
j_call: TRBJ2-7
d_call: NA
v_call: TRBV9

cdr3_nt: TGTGCCAGCAGCCAAGACGGACAATTCAACACTGAAGCTTTCTTT
cdr3_aa: CASSQDGQFNTEAFF
j_call: TRBJ1-1
d_call: NA
v_call: TRBV7-3

cdr3_nt: TGTGCCAGTTCGGTCCAGGGTAAAGGGGAGCTGTTTTTT
cdr3_aa: CASSVQGKGELFF
j_call: TRBJ2-2
d_call: NA
v_call: TRBV19

cdr3_nt: TGTGCCAGCAGTGAATTAGCTCCCAGGGCGCAGCCCCAGCATTTT
cdr3_aa: CASSELAPRAQPQHF
j_call: TRBJ1-5
d_call: NA
v_call: TRBV2

cdr3_nt: TGTGCCAGTAGAGGGGGTAGCAATCAGCCCCAGCATTTT
cdr3_aa: CASRGGSNQPQHF
j_call: TRBJ1-5
d_call: NA
v_call: TRBV19

cdr3_nt: TGTGCAAGTCGCTCCCTACTCGGAGCACAGCGGACCACCTACAATGAGCAGTTCTTC
cdr3_aa: CASRSLLGAQRTTYNEQFF
j_call: TRBJ2-1
d_call: NA
v_call: TRBV12-2

cdr3_nt: TGTGCCAGCAGTGACCCAACTTTCAGGGAAAAACTGTTTTTT
cdr3_aa: CASSDPTFREKLFF
j_call: TRBJ1-4
d_call: NA
v_call: TRBV2

cdr3_nt: TGTGCCAGCAGCCGCGACGGGAGCGGGGTCTACAATGAGCAGTTCTTC
cdr3_aa: CASSRDGSGVYNEQFF
j_call: TRBJ2-1
d_call: TRBD2
v_call: TRBV11-2

cdr3_nt: TGTGCCAGCAGCATAGGACTAGCCTACGACGAGCAGTACTTC
cdr3_aa: CASSIGLAYDEQYF
j_call: TRBJ2-7
d_call: TRBD2
v_call: TRBV7-9

cdr3_nt: TGTGCCAGCAGCAGTACTACTGGGTACTACGAGCAGTACTTC
cdr3_aa: CASSSTTGYYEQYF
j_call: TRBJ2-7
d_call: NA
v_call: TRBV14

cdr3_nt: TGTGCCAGCAGTCCCGGGACAGGGCACTACGAGCAGTACTTC
cdr3_aa: CASSPGTGHYEQYF
j_call: TRBJ2-7
d_call: TRBD1
v_call: TRBV6-6